The source of this T cell receptor (beta chain) is a study of blood T cell repertoires in COVID-19. In this sample, this clone turned up a few times. CDR1 SGDLS and CDR2 YYNGEE come from the germline V gene. This CDR3 has 15 amino acids. The germline V and J ends were trimmed by 0 bases and 4 bases, with 13 bases remaining between them. The authors' processing: From reference gene primer amplification, estimates of nucleated cell counts were derived. Generated by immunoSEQ multiplex PCR, the TCRdb table keeps only in-frame clones and is missing some. From that table come the V and J calls and clone size; the DNA was used to work out D and trimming. The data hold some 150,000 clones, with 75% to 80% observed a single time.

The sequenced sample consisted of PBMCs or T cells enriched from blood (not recorded which). The chain joins TRBV9 to TRBJ2-5; D possibly corresponds to TRBD2 (6 bases). This TCR derives from a woman between 50 and 59 years old who had recovered from COVID-19. The CDR3 bases are TGTGCCAGCAGCGTAGGGGGGAGGTCACTAGAGACCCAGTACTTC. This encodes CASSVGGRSLETQYF. Full variable domain (remainder filled in from reference TRBV9 and TRBJ2-5): DSGVTQTPKHLITATGQRVTLRCSPRSGDLSVYWYQQSLDQGLQFLIQYYNGEERAKGNILERFSAQQFPDLHSELNLSSLELGDSALYFCASSVGGRSLETQYFGPGTRLLVL.